This is a list of T cell receptor beta chains from one sample in a study of blood T cell repertoires in COVID-19. This table comes from immunoSEQ multiplex PCR, and its TCRdb copy is limited to in-frame clones, with some not included. The data contain a few hundred thousand clones, roughly 80% of them singletons. The material sequenced was PBMCs or T cells enriched from blood (not recorded which). These receptor sequences come from a woman aged 40 to 50 with acute COVID-19. The CDR3 runs from the conserved cysteine through the conserved F or W. Each record gives: D gene, J gene, clone size, V gene, CDR3 DNA, CDR3 protein. The D gene is left open where the match is weak. Expanded clones get a size class; other rows say once, few or many, or leave the size out.

TRBD1,TRBJ2-2,.,TRBV27,TGTGCCAGCAGATTGGACAGGGTTCCCGGGGAGCTGTTTTTT,CASRLDRVPGELFF
TRBD2,TRBJ2-3,.,TRBV19,TGTGCCAGTAGTTCTCATGGGCGGGGGATCACAGATACGCAGTATTTT,CASSSHGRGITDTQYF
.,TRBJ1-1,.,TRBV5-1,TGCGCCAGCAGCTTGGAGGGGATGGGCACTGAAGCTTTCTTT,CASSLEGMGTEAFF
.,TRBJ1-4,few,TRBV9,TGTGCCAGCAGCGTGAGGGCGGGTAATGAAAAACTGTTTTTT,CASSVRAGNEKLFF
.,TRBJ1-5,once,TRBV12-3/TRBV12-4,TGTGCCAGCAGTTTATTCGGTCAGCCCCAGCATTTT,CASSLFGQPQHF
TRBD1,TRBJ1-5,.,TRBV28,TGTGCCAGCAGTCAGAGTAACAGGGGTTTTCCGCAGCCCCAGCATTTT,CASSQSNRGFPQPQHF
TRBD1,TRBJ2-4,.,TRBV27,TGTGCCAGCAGTCCCTCGACAGGGGAGAGAAACATTCAGTACTTC,CASSPSTGERNIQYF
.,TRBJ2-7,.,TRBV7-3,TGTGCCAGCAGCTCCCGGGACAAACCTTACGAGCAGTACTTC,CASSSRDKPYEQYF
TRBD1,TRBJ1-2,.,TRBV9,TGTGCCAGCAGCGTTCTGACAGGGGATAAAGGCTACACCTTC,CASSVLTGDKGYTF
TRBD1,TRBJ1-6,.,TRBV6-5,TGTGCCAGCAGAGACGGACAGGGAAATTCACCCCTCCACTTT,CASRDGQGNSPLHF
.,TRBJ2-1,.,TRBV19,TGTGCCAGTAGTACAACAACGTACGGGTACGAGTACAATGAGCAGTTCTTC,CASSTTTYGYEYNEQFF
.,TRBJ1-3,.,TRBV24-1,TGTGCCACCAGTGATTTCCCTGGTAGACAGGCGAACTCTGGAAACACCATATATTTT,CATSDFPGRQANSGNTIYF
.,TRBJ2-1,.,TRBV7-3,TGTGCCAGCAGCTTAACAGTGGGAGGCGAGCAGTTCTTC,CASSLTVGGEQFF
.,TRBJ1-5,few,TRBV10-3,TGTGCCATCAGTGAGTCGTCCGCTCAGGGTTGGGATAGCAATCAGCCCCAGCATTTT,CAISESSAQGWDSNQPQHF
TRBD1,TRBJ2-1,.,TRBV5-1,TGCGCCAGCAGCTCGGGACAGGGAAACATCAATGAGCAGTTCTTC,CASSSGQGNINEQFF
TRBD1,TRBJ1-3,.,TRBV10-1,TGCGCCAGAAACGGCAGGGGACAGCAAAACGACGGAAACACCATATATTTT,CARNGRGQQNDGNTIYF
.,TRBJ2-7,.,TRBV7-8,TGTGCCAGCAGCTTAGTTCAACTGAACTACGAGCAGTACTTC,CASSLVQLNYEQYF
TRBD2,TRBJ2-3,.,TRBV29-1,TGCAGCGTTGGAAAAGGACTAGCGGGGGCTTCTTATACGCAGTATTTT,CSVGKGLAGASYTQYF
TRBD1,TRBJ1-1,.,TRBV29-1,TGCAGCGTTGAACTGGGACAGAGATCCACTGAAGCTTTCTTT,CSVELGQRSTEAFF
.,TRBJ1-5,.,TRBV12-3/TRBV12-4,TGTGCCAGCAGTCCAGGGGCGCAGGTCCAGCATTTT,CASSPGAQVQHF
TRBD2,TRBJ2-1,.,TRBV5-1,TGCGCCAGCACTAGCGGGAGGGCGGGGAATGAGCAGTTCTTC,CASTSGRAGNEQFF
.,TRBJ1-4,.,TRBV6-5,TGTGCCAGCAGTTACCTGCGCAGGGGTAATGAAAAACTGTTTTTT,CASSYLRRGNEKLFF
.,TRBJ1-1,.,TRBV2,TGTGCCAGCAGTGGGGACTTTGGGGACCCTGAAGCTTTCTTT,CASSGDFGDPEAFF
TRBD2,TRBJ2-1,.,TRBV9,TGTGCCAGCAGCGTAGCTCGGGTAGCGGGAGTCAACTACAATGAGCAGTTCTTC,CASSVARVAGVNYNEQFF
TRBD1,TRBJ2-2,.,TRBV11-3,TGTGCCAGCAGCGCAACAGGGGGGTCGAACACCGGGGAGCTGTTTTTT,CASSATGGSNTGELFF
.,TRBJ1-5,.,TRBV7-2,TGTGCCAGCAGCAAAGGAGGGGATCAGCCCCAGCATTTT,CASSKGGDQPQHF
TRBD1,TRBJ2-7,.,TRBV7-7,TGTGCCAGCAGCTTTGGGACAGGGGTGGCATACGAGCAGTACTTC,CASSFGTGVAYEQYF
.,TRBJ1-4,.,TRBV3-1/TRBV3-2,TGTGCCAGCAGCCAACAGGGGCCTAATGAAAAACTGTTTTTT,CASSQQGPNEKLFF
.,TRBJ1-2,.,TRBV5-5,TGTGCCAGCAGCTTGGCCGACACATTATCGTCGTATGGCTACACCTTC,CASSLADTLSSYGYTF
.,TRBJ2-2,.,TRBV7-9,TGTGCCAGCAGCTCTCGCGAGGGCGGGGAGCTGTTTTTT,CASSSREGGELFF